This TCR beta chain was sequenced during a study of blood T cells in healthy people across ages. Each donor had around 10 milliliters of peripheral blood drawn. V was trimmed by 3 bases and J by 0 bases, leaving 8 bases between them. Germline CDR1 LGHNA, CDR2 YNFKEQ. The CDR3 contains 15 residues. Then a second PCR, running roughly 7 to 11 cycles, was carried out with a sample-barcoded 5' primer and a J-beta primer mix. Via MiXCR, TCRdb re-called the 5' RACE reads, giving one row per CDR3 protein. This table holds some 1.5 million distinct CDR3 sequences, around 40% found once. The chain links TRBV4-2 to TRBJ1-4; the D is unclear. The material sequenced was blood. The receptor's source is a woman under 30 in good health. CDR3 residues: CASSQATATNEKLFF. DNA for the CDR3: TGTGCCAGCAGCCAGGCTACAGCAACTAATGAAAAACTGTTTTTT.